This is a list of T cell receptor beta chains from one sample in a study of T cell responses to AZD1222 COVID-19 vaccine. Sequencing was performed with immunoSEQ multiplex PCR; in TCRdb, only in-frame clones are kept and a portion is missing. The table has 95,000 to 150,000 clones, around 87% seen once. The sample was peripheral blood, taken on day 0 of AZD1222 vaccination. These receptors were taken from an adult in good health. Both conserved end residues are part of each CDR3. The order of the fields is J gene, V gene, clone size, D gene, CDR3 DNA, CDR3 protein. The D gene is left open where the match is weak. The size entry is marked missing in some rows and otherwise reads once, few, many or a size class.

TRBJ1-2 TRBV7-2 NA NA TGTGCCAGCAGCTTAGATGGGATCCTCAACTATGGCTACACCTTC CASSLDGILNYGYTF
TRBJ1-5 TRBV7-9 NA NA TGTGCCAGCAGCAATAAGGGGGGTAATCAGCCCCAGCATTTT CASSNKGGNQPQHF
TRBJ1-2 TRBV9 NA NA TGTGCCAGCAGCGTAGTTGAGGGACCGGATGGCTACACCTTC CASSVVEGPDGYTF
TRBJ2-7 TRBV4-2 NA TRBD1 TGTGCCAGCAGCCAAGGAAATGGGGGGACAGGGACCTACGAGCAGTACTTC CASSQGNGGTGTYEQYF
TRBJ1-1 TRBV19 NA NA TGTGCCAGTAGGGACCGCTGGATGAACACTGAAGCTTTCTTT CASRDRWMNTEAFF
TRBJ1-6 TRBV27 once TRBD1 TGTGCCAGCAGTTTCTTCGGACAGGGGGCCGTCTATAATTCACCCCTCCACTTT CASSFFGQGAVYNSPLHF
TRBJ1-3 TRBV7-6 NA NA TGTGCCAGCAGCTTAGCGTCAGTCTTCTCTGGAAACACCATATATTTT CASSLASVFSGNTIYF
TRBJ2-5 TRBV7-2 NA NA TGTGCCAGCACCCCCGGGCTGCGGGCGGGAGAGACCCAGTACTTC CASTPGLRAGETQYF
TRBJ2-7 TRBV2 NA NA TGTGCCAGCAGCCGAAGCGTGGACGAGCAGTACTTC CASSRSVDEQYF
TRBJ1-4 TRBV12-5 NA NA TGTGCTAGTGGTTTGGTACGGGTTAGGCGGAGCCATGAAAAACTGTTTTTT CASGLVRVRRSHEKLFF
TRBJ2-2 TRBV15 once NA TGTGCCACCAGCAGAGATGTGGACGGGGAGCTGTTTTTT CATSRDVDGELFF
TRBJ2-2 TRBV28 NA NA TGTGCCACCCTTAGGGGCGGGGAGCTGTTTTTT CATLRGGELFF
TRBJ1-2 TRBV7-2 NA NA TGTGCCAGCAGCTTAGGCCCGGAGTACTATGGCTACACCTTC CASSLGPEYYGYTF
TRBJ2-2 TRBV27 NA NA TGTGCCAGCAGTTTTTTTGCCGGGCCAAGCTCCGGGGAGCTGTTTTTT CASSFFAGPSSGELFF
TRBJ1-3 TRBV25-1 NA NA TGTGCCAGCAGTGACCCAACAGGGTTCGGAAACACCATATATTTT CASSDPTGFGNTIYF
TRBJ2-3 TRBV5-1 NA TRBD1 TGCGCCAGCCGGCAGGGGGCGCGATCAGATACGCAGTATTTT CASRQGARSDTQYF
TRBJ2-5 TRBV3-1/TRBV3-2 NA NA TGTGCCAGCAGCCAAGAGTTAACTTTGGGGTCTTGGGAGACCCAGTACTTC CASSQELTLGSWETQYF
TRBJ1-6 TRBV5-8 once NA TGTGCCAGCAGGAGGGGACAAAATAATTCACCCCTCCACTTT CASRRGQNNSPLHF
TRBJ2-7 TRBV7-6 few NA TGTGCCAGCAGCTTATTAGGGCAGCGCAGCTCCTACGAGCAGTACTTC CASSLLGQRSSYEQYF
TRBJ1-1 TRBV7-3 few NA TGTGCCAGCAGCACAGGTGGGAACACTGAAGCTTTCTTT CASSTGGNTEAFF
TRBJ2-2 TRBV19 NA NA TGTGCCAGTATCGGAGGGCAGGTCGCGAACACCGGGGAGCTGTTTTTT CASIGGQVANTGELFF
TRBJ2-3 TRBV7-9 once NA TGTGCCAGCAGCTTATCAGCCCCTAGCACAGATACGCAGTATTTT CASSLSAPSTDTQYF
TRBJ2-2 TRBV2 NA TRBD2 TGTGCCAGCAGTGAACGGCTAGCGGGATATACCGGGGAGCTGTTTTTT CASSERLAGYTGELFF
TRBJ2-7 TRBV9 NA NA TGTGCCAGCAGCCCACCCGACACTACCTACGAGCAGTACTTC CASSPPDTTYEQYF
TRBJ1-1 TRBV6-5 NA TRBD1 TGTGCCAGCAGTCCGGGGACAGGGGGAACTGAAGCTTTCTTT CASSPGTGGTEAFF
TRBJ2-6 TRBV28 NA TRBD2 TGTGCCAGCAGCCGACCGGGAGGATCTGGGGCCAACGTCCTGACTTTC CASSRPGGSGANVLTF
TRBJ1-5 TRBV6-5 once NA TGTGCCAGCAGGGTGGGCGGTTATAGCAATCAGCCCCAGCATTTT CASRVGGYSNQPQHF
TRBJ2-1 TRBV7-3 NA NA TGTGCCAGCAGCTTAACTGGGGGAAACAATGAGCAGTTCTTC CASSLTGGNNEQFF
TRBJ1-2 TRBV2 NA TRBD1 TGTGCCAGCAGTGAGCCCTCCCGGGACAGGGGCCCCCTAATCTATGGCTACACCTTC CASSEPSRDRGPLIYGYTF
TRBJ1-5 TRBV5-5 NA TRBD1 TGTGCCAGCAGCTTGGAGACAGGGTTAAGGGGCAATCAGCCCCAGCATTTT CASSLETGLRGNQPQHF
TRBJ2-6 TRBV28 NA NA TGTGCCAGCATCGCCCTTCGCGGGGCCAACGTCCTGACTTTC CASIALRGANVLTF
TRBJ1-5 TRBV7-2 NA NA TGTGCCAGCAGTTTGGGGGGGCGCGACAATCAGCCCCAGCATTTT CASSLGGRDNQPQHF